Reported below is one T cell receptor (beta chain). This clone was recorded only once. What antigen it recognizes has not been identified. No clone much larger than this one lies a single base away; base qualities are absent. The immunoSEQ Assay, a bias-controlled multiplex PCR, was used to amplify TCRbeta CDR3 regions from genomic DNA. On the study's bioinformatics: Nucleated cell counts per sample were estimated from amplification of reference gene primers within the assay. To quantify the absolute abundance of each unique TCRbeta CDR3 rearrangement, sequence reads were collapsed and filtered. Productive Simpson clonality was computed per sample as the square root of Simpson's diversity index over productive rearrangements. Imported from immuneACCESS, the table was reduced by TCRdb to in-frame sequences with V and J called. These copies leave out some clones; in studies compared against another copy, an unresolved V gene accounts for under half, and the cause of the remainder is not known. V and J calls plus clone size are reproduced from that table; the DNA served to infer D and trimming. For this sample the table gives some 120,000 clones, of which around four fifths were detected only once. Together, the top ten hold approximately 5.9% of the sample.

Germline trimming: 3 bases from V, 2 bases from J; junction bases outside gene matches: 6. CDR1 and CDR2 (SGHNT, YYREEE) derive from the germline V gene (reference sequence). From its cysteine to its phenylalanine, the CDR3 spans 16 amino acids. Only the CDR3 region is kept as DNA, spanning 48 bases read in frame from base 1. The sample is drawn from a study of blood T cell repertoires in COVID-19 (dated by TCRdb to between 2020 and 2021). Study-level background: Samples covering the acute and convalescent phases of COVID-19 were provided by collaborators in the United States, Italy and Spain. Where available, HLA class I and class II types were taken from metadata supplied by the sample provider and were not determined by assay-based typing. The samples were drawn from two sources: the first 160 participants of the ongoing ImmuneRACE study, and approximately 1,300 subjects contributed by 6 global collaborators. The material from the prospective study consisted of cDNA or gDNA derived from T cells, B-cell-depleted T cells, or PBMCs. The dataset comprised deeply sampled blood TCRbeta repertoires from subjects exposed to, actively infected with, or recovered from COVID-19. The repertoires were made available in a free public database intended to serve as a resource for research on the immune response to SARS-CoV-2. A de-identified subject ID, COVID-19 status, age in years and sex were almost always included in the sample metadata. Study-wide findings and limitations: Clinical and demographic metadata were provided uncurated, with the amount varying by source and participant.

One collaborating source in Seattle enrolled patients while the patients were actively infected and followed the patients over time throughout the course of disease. Each collaborating institution followed its own protocols to collect whole blood in K2EDTA tubes. For TCRbeta analysis, collaborator samples were shipped as frozen whole blood, as isolated PBMCs, or as DNA extracted from either sample type. The source material was peripheral blood. This receptor chain uses TRBV5-4 and TRBJ2-3, and 10 junctional nucleotides match TRBD2. This TCR was recovered from an elderly man with COVID-19, enrolled during active disease. The nucleotide sequence is TGTGCCAGCAGCTCCGCTAGCGGGAGTTCCACAGATACGCAGTATTTT. Translated, it gives CASSSASGSSTDTQYF.